A selection of T cell receptor beta chains follows, all from one sample in a study of blood T cell repertoires in COVID-19. The assay was immunoSEQ multiplex PCR, and TCRdb's table has in-frame clones only and misses some. This sample yields 200,000 to 250,000 clones, of which just over 85% are seen a single time; about 4% belongs to the top ten. The sample consisted of PBMCs or T cells enriched from blood (not recorded which). The receptors here all came from a woman aged 40-49 years with acute COVID-19. Both conserved end residues are part of each CDR3. A D gene is named only where the DNA matches it firmly. A clone size is listed for some rows: how often the clone was seen (once, few, many), or a class if it is expanded.

D,length,J,size,V,CDR3,DNA
TRBD1,13,TRBJ1-2,NA,TRBV12-3/TRBV12-4,CASRFTGDDGYTF,TGTGCCAGCAGATTTACAGGGGACGATGGCTACACCTTC
TRBD2,16,TRBJ2-3,NA,TRBV2,CASSDQRGPRTDTQYF,TGTGCCAGCAGTGATCAGCGGGGGCCTCGCACAGATACGCAGTATTTT
TRBD1,13,TRBJ2-5,NA,TRBV19,CASTPDRGETQYF,TGTGCCAGTACCCCAGACAGGGGAGAGACCCAGTACTTC
TRBD1,14,TRBJ2-7,NA,TRBV5-1,CASSFRQGSLEQYF,TGCGCCAGCAGCTTTAGACAGGGGTCCCTCGAGCAGTACTTC
TRBD1,13,TRBJ1-1,NA,TRBV18,CASSPTGSTEAFF,TGTGCCAGCTCACCGACAGGGAGCACTGAAGCTTTCTTT
TRBD1,15,TRBJ1-6,NA,TRBV5-4,CASSPTTGNNSPLHF,TGTGCCAGCAGCCCAACGACAGGGAATAATTCACCCCTCCACTTT
TRBD1,15,TRBJ1-5,NA,TRBV6-2/TRBV6-3,CASSYTYRGNQPQHF,TGTGCCAGCAGTTACACGTACAGGGGAAATCAGCCCCAGCATTTT
NA,12,TRBJ1-2,NA,TRBV7-8,CASSPPGYGYTF,TGTGCCAGCAGCCCCCCCGGCTATGGCTACACCTTC
TRBD1,16,TRBJ2-2,NA,TRBV19,CASSRPGTGDAGELFF,TGTGCCAGTAGTAGACCCGGGACAGGGGATGCCGGGGAGCTGTTTTTT
NA,16,TRBJ1-1,once,TRBV27,CASSFMGLGANTEAFF,TGTGCCAGCAGTTTCATGGGCTTAGGGGCGAACACTGAAGCTTTCTTT
NA,11,TRBJ1-2,NA,TRBV20-1,CSALANYGYTF,TGCAGTGCTCTAGCTAACTATGGCTACACCTTC
TRBD1,15,TRBJ1-1,NA,TRBV7-9,CASSSGTGGMSEAFF,TGTGCCAGCAGCTCCGGGACAGGGGGCATGTCTGAAGCTTTCTTT
NA,15,TRBJ2-1,NA,TRBV7-2,CASSTPWGTPNEQFF,TGTGCCAGCAGCACCCCCTGGGGGACACCGAATGAGCAGTTCTTC
TRBD1,16,TRBJ2-3,NA,TRBV4-1,CASSQDGTGAPDTQYF,TGCGCCAGCAGCCAGGATGGGACAGGGGCCCCAGATACGCAGTATTTT
NA,13,TRBJ1-2,once,TRBV19,CASSIRPGNGYTF,TGTGCCAGTAGTATTCGTCCGGGAAATGGCTACACCTTC
TRBD1,14,TRBJ1-1,NA,TRBV15,CATSRGQGDTEAFF,TGTGCCACCAGCAGAGGGCAGGGGGATACTGAAGCTTTCTTT
NA,13,TRBJ1-1,NA,TRBV11-3,CASSLDRFTEAFF,TGTGCCAGCAGCTTAGATCGTTTTACTGAAGCTTTCTTT
TRBD1,14,TRBJ1-2,NA,TRBV15,CATSERAQGGGYTF,TGTGCCACCAGCGAACGCGCTCAGGGGGGAGGCTACACCTTC
NA,15,TRBJ1-4,NA,TRBV3-1/TRBV3-2,CASSPTGGEEEKLFF,TGTGCCAGCAGCCCAACGGGGGGGGAAGAGGAAAAACTGTTTTTT
NA,13,TRBJ1-4,NA,TRBV2,CASSGTGNEKLFF,TGTGCCAGCAGCGGGACTGGTAATGAAAAACTGTTTTTT
TRBD1,15,TRBJ2-2,once,TRBV5-4,CASSKDRGDTGELFF,TGTGCCAGCAGCAAAGACAGGGGAGACACCGGGGAGCTGTTTTTT
TRBD1,16,TRBJ2-7,NA,TRBV7-9,CASSAVSPGQAYEQYF,TGTGCCAGCAGCGCCGTTTCCCCCGGACAGGCGTACGAGCAGTACTTC
NA,15,TRBJ1-2,NA,TRBV2,CASSVASLFSQGYTF,TGTGCCAGCAGTGTCGCCAGTCTCTTCTCCCAGGGCTACACCTTC
TRBD2,14,TRBJ2-5,NA,TRBV24-1,CATSGGGAQETQYF,TGTGCCACCTCGGGCGGGGGGGCGCAGGAGACCCAGTACTTC
NA,14,TRBJ1-1,NA,TRBV29-1,CSAQRDTRNTEAFF,TGCAGCGCACAGCGGGACACCAGGAACACTGAAGCTTTCTTT
TRBD1,14,TRBJ2-5,NA,TRBV29-1,CSVSSGTGGETQYF,TGCAGCGTTTCATCCGGGACAGGGGGGGAGACCCAGTACTTC
NA,16,TRBJ2-1,NA,TRBV25-1,CASRRRGGTAYNEQFF,TGTGCCAGCCGCCGGAGAGGCGGGACAGCGTACAATGAGCAGTTCTTC
NA,13,TRBJ2-2,NA,TRBV4-3,CASSQAFPGELFF,TGCGCCAGCAGCCAAGCGTTCCCCGGGGAGCTGTTTTTT
NA,13,TRBJ1-4,NA,TRBV2,CASRRDHNEKLFF,TGTGCCAGCAGGCGGGACCATAATGAAAAACTGTTTTTT
NA,13,TRBJ1-2,NA,TRBV12-3/TRBV12-4,CASSLDTYYGYTF,TGTGCCAGCAGTTTAGACACCTACTATGGCTACACCTTC
NA,15,TRBJ1-6,NA,TRBV5-6,CASSPEQRNNSPLHF,TGTGCCAGCAGCCCCGAACAGCGGAATAATTCACCCCTCCACTTT
NA,13,TRBJ2-2,once,TRBV12-3/TRBV12-4,CASSPQGTGELFF,TGTGCCAGCTCGCCTCAGGGAACCGGGGAGCTGTTTTTT
NA,14,TRBJ2-3,NA,TRBV11-2,CASSSTGALDTQYF,TGTGCCAGCAGCTCTACAGGAGCCTTGGATACGCAGTATTTT
NA,16,TRBJ1-4,NA,TRBV9,CASSGETGRGNEKLFF,TGTGCCAGCAGCGGAGAGACAGGCCGGGGTAATGAAAAACTGTTTTTT
TRBD1,15,TRBJ1-3,NA,TRBV6-5,CASRPQGGSGNTIYF,TGTGCCAGCAGGCCGCAGGGGGGTTCTGGAAACACCATATATTTT
TRBD2,15,TRBJ2-5,NA,TRBV19,CASSSWGGGQETQYF,TGTGCCAGTAGTTCCTGGGGCGGGGGGCAAGAGACCCAGTACTTC
TRBD1,13,TRBJ1-5,few,TRBV19,CASSQGARQPQHF,TGTGCCAGTAGTCAGGGGGCGAGGCAGCCCCAGCATTTT
TRBD2,18,TRBJ2-2,few,TRBV9,CASSVGLAGGIFTGELFF,TGTGCCAGCAGCGTAGGACTAGCGGGGGGCATCTTCACCGGGGAGCTGTTTTTT
TRBD1,14,TRBJ1-1,NA,TRBV18,CASSPGTGNTEAFF,TGTGCCAGCTCACCCGGGACAGGGAACACTGAAGCTTTCTTT
TRBD2,15,TRBJ2-4,NA,TRBV2,CASRVGTSGGQAQYF,TGTGCCAGCAGAGTAGGGACTAGCGGGGGACAGGCTCAGTACTTC
NA,13,TRBJ1-2,NA,TRBV9,CASRSGREGGYTF,TGTGCCAGCAGATCGGGCAGGGAGGGTGGCTACACCTTC
NA,14,TRBJ1-1,NA,TRBV7-8,CASSLGGERTEAFF,TGTGCCAGCAGCTTAGGCGGGGAGAGGACTGAAGCTTTCTTT
TRBD2,16,TRBJ2-7,NA,TRBV7-2,CASSRTSGGSSYEQYF,TGTGCCAGCAGTCGGACTAGCGGGGGCAGCTCCTACGAGCAGTACTTC
NA,16,TRBJ2-3,few,TRBV5-1,CASSLASGIGTDTQYF,TGCGCCAGCAGCTTGGCCTCGGGGATAGGAACAGATACGCAGTATTTT
NA,13,TRBJ1-2,NA,TRBV18,CASSARGGVGYTF,TGTGCCAGCTCAGCCCGCGGGGGCGTTGGCTACACCTTC
TRBD1,15,TRBJ1-5,NA,TRBV30,CAWSAGTGGNQPQHF,TGTGCCTGGAGTGCCGGGACAGGGGGGAATCAGCCCCAGCATTTT
TRBD1,12,TRBJ1-2,NA,TRBV10-2,CASAGQGRNYTF,TGCGCCAGCGCCGGACAGGGAAGGAACTACACCTTC
NA,14,TRBJ1-4,NA,TRBV23-1,CASSQPYRVEKLFF,TGCGCCAGCAGTCAGCCGTACAGGGTTGAAAAACTGTTTTTT
NA,16,TRBJ1-6,NA,TRBV5-8,CASSFLGQRNNSPLHF,TGTGCCAGCAGCTTCCTCGGACAGAGGAATAATTCACCCCTCCACTTT
TRBD1,16,TRBJ2-1,NA,TRBV25-1,CASSGWTGETYNEQFF,TGTGCCAGCAGTGGCTGGACAGGGGAAACCTACAATGAGCAGTTCTTC
NA,14,TRBJ2-1,NA,TRBV18,CASSGRGTYNEQFF,TGTGCCAGCTCGGGGCGGGGGACATACAATGAGCAGTTCTTC
TRBD1,15,TRBJ1-5,NA,TRBV15,CATSREDRGSQPQHF,TGTGCCACCAGCAGAGAAGACAGGGGGAGTCAGCCCCAGCATTTT
NA,15,TRBJ2-2,NA,TRBV2,CASREGSGNTGELFF,TGTGCCAGCAGGGAGGGTAGCGGAAACACCGGGGAGCTGTTTTTT
NA,15,TRBJ2-7,NA,TRBV7-9,CASSTTGTPYYEQYF,TGTGCCAGCAGCACCACCGGGACACCCTACTACGAGCAGTACTTC
NA,15,TRBJ1-2,NA,TRBV11-2,CASSLEKGPNYGYTF,TGTGCCAGCAGCTTAGAAAAGGGGCCTAACTATGGCTACACCTTC
NA,12,TRBJ2-6,once,TRBV19,CASSARGRVLTF,TGTGCCAGTAGTGCAAGGGGCAGGGTCCTGACTTTC
NA,16,TRBJ1-6,NA,TRBV7-9,CASSAGGRERNSPLHF,TGTGCCAGCAGCGCCGGTGGTAGGGAGAGGAATTCACCCCTCCACTTT
NA,15,TRBJ2-3,NA,TRBV7-6,CASSSPRSSTDTQYF,TGTGCCAGCAGCTCCCCGAGGTCTAGCACAGATACGCAGTATTTT
TRBD1,15,TRBJ1-6,NA,TRBV7-8,CASSLGDRRVSPLHF,TGTGCCAGCAGCTTAGGGGACAGGAGGGTTTCACCCCTCCACTTT